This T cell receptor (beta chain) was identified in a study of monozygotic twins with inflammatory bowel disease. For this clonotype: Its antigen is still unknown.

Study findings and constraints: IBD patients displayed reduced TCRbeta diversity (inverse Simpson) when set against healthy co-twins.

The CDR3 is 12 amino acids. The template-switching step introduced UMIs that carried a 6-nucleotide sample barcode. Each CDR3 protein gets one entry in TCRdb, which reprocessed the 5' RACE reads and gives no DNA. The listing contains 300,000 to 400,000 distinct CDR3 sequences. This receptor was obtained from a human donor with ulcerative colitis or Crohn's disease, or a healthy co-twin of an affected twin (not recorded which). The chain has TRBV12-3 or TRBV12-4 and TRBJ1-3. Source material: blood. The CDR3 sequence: CASRLITNTIYF.